A single sample gave rise to the 23 T cell receptor beta chains below, sequenced in a study of blood T cell repertoires in COVID-19. Assay: immunoSEQ multiplex PCR; the TCRdb copy retains only in-frame clones and omits some. The profile covers approximately 100,000 clones, with less than 85% appearing a single time and 17% taken by the ten largest. Sequenced sample: peripheral blood. The origin of the receptors is a woman aged 55-69 years with acute or convalescent COVID-19.

The chain carries TRBV9 and TRBJ1-3, with unresolved D. This CDR3 is 14 amino acids long. Germline V gene data show CDR1 as SGDLS and CDR2 as YYNGEE. V was shortened by 3 bases and J by 2 bases, with 9 bases between the two germline ends. CDR3 residues: CASSERGTGNTIYF. In DNA form, the CDR3 reads TGTGCCAGCAGCGAACGGGGTACTGGAAACACCATATATTTT.

The V and J genes are TRBV20-1 and TRBJ1-2; possible D gene TRBD1, 6 bases. CDR3 length equals 10 residues. Germline CDR1 reads DFQATT; CDR2 reads SNEGSKA (reference sequence). Trimming took off 8 bases at V and 6 bases at J, with 10 bases between the two ends. In DNA form, the CDR3 reads TGCAGTACAGGGTCGGATGGCTACACCTTC. Translating it yields CSTGSDGYTF.

The chain joins TRBV2 to TRBJ1-4; D is unresolved. The CDR3 consists of 14 residues. Germline CDR1 and CDR2: SNHLY and FYNNEI. V lost 1 base and J lost 2, with 5 bases in between. CDR3 amino acids: CASSEGQTNEKLFF. CDR3 bases: TGTGCCAGCAGTGAAGGGCAGACTAATGAAAAACTGTTTTTT.

CDR3 protein: CASPSPGTDSSGGAEQFF. CDR3 DNA: TGTGCCAGCCCCAGTCCAGGGACTGATTCTAGCGGGGGGGCAGAGCAGTTCTTC. The chain recombines TRBV7-9 with TRBJ2-1, with 12 bases aligning to TRBD2. This CDR3 region has 18 residues. J gave up 10 bases and V 8 bases, and 21 bases lay outside the gene matches. Germline CDR1 reads SEHNR; CDR2 reads FQNEAQ (reference sequence).

In its sample, this clone was seen a few times. V gene TRBV19 combines with J gene TRBJ1-5; D is possibly TRBD1 (6 bases). The CDR3 spans 16 residues. V lost 1 base and J 2 bases, leaving 12 bases between the germline ends. Germline loops: CDR1 LNHDA, CDR2 SQIVND (reference sequence). The CDR3 region has the DNA TGTGCCAGTAGTATAGGGGGGGGGCTGGGCAATCAGCCCCAGCATTTT. Its protein product is CASSIGGGLGNQPQHF.

The chain has TRBV6-5 and TRBJ2-7; the D gene is possibly TRBD1 (6 bases). The germline V gene encodes CDR1 MNHEY and CDR2 SVGAGI. V shed 6 bases and J shed 1 base, with 16 bases lying between them. CDR3 size: 15 residues. In DNA form, the CDR3 reads TGTGCCAGCAGCTGGGGGACAACGATTTCCTACGAGCAGTACTTC. Residues: CASSWGTTISYEQYF.

The V call is TRBV12-3 or TRBV12-4, the J call TRBJ1-2, with no clear D. V was cut by 8 bases and J by 5 bases, with 9 bases left in between. The CDR3 spans 11 residues. The CDR3 DNA reads TGTGCCAGCTCGGTCGGGTATGGCTACACCTTC. It codes for CASSVGYGYTF.

The gene calls are TRBV5-4 and TRBJ1-4; 8 nucleotides match TRBD1. The CDR3 covers 15 residues. Germline assignment: CDR1 SGHNT and CDR2 YYREEE (reference sequence). Unmatched junction bases numbered 8, after V lost 3 bases and J lost 7 bases. The CDR3 DNA is TGTGCCAGCAGCTCCCCACAGGGGGGAAGTGAAAAACTGTTTTTT. Amino acids: CASSSPQGGSEKLFF.

This chain joins TRBV5-1 and TRBJ2-1; D might be TRBD1 (5 bases). V was trimmed by 0 bases and J by 7 bases, leaving 8 bases between them. Germline CDR1 and CDR2: SGHRS and YFSETQ. There are 13 residues in the CDR3. CDR3 loop: CASSLGRVNEQFF. The DNA of the CDR3 is TGCGCCAGCAGCTTGGGCAGGGTGAATGAGCAGTTCTTC.

The chain couples TRBV4-3 to TRBJ2-4; no definite D call. The CDR3 extends over 13 amino acids. The germline V gene encodes CDR1 LGHNA and CDR2 YSLEER. The V end lost 0 bases, the J end lost 8 bases, and 8 bases lay between the germline ends. The CDR3 nucleotides read TGCGCCAGCAGCCAAGATCGAGTACACATTCAGTACTTC. It yields the protein CASSQDRVHIQYF.

This clone was seen once. This chain joins TRBV9 and TRBJ1-4; 8 bases match TRBD1. Losses at the gene ends were 3 bases for V and 4 bases for J; bases not matched to a gene: 5. The CDR3 runs to 15 residues. The germline CDR1 and CDR2 sequences are SGDLS and YYNGEE. The DNA of the CDR3 is TGTGCCAGCAGCGCCCGGACAGGGATTAATGAAAAACTGTTTTTT. Protein: CASSARTGINEKLFF.

The rearrangement links TRBV3-1 (or the pseudogene TRBV3-2) to TRBJ2-3; 7 positions agree with TRBD2. V shed 3 bases, J shed 5 bases, and the junction held 5 bases outside the gene matches. This CDR3 has 14 residues. The germline V gene has CDR1 LGHDT and CDR2 YNNKEL (reference sequence). This chain's CDR3 is CASSHLAGGDTQYF. CDR3 DNA: TGTGCCAGCAGCCACTTAGCGGGCGGAGATACGCAGTATTTT.

This clone came up once. The rearrangement joins TRBV12-3 or TRBV12-4 to TRBJ1-1; the D is unclear. Trimming removed 6 bases from V and 0 bases from J, with 8 bases in between. The CDR3 totals 13 residues. The CDR3 protein is CASRKNMNTEAFF. CDR3 DNA sequence: TGTGCCAGCAGGAAAAACATGAACACTGAAGCTTTCTTT.

The chain links TRBV5-8 to TRBJ2-5, with 9 bases identical to TRBD2. The CDR3 is made up of 17 amino acids. V trimming: 3 bases; J trimming: 1 base; junction bases outside the gene matches: 10. Germline-derived CDR1 and CDR2 are SGHTS and YDEGEE. CDR3 residues: CASSSLRGGGVQETQYF. The CDR3 bases are TGTGCCAGCAGCTCTCTACGGGGCGGGGGGGTCCAAGAGACCCAGTACTTC.

The V and J genes are TRBV11-1 and TRBJ2-5, with 8 positions matching TRBD2. V shed 5 bases and J 5 bases; nucleotides not matched to a gene: 7. The length of the CDR3 is 14 residues. From germline, CDR1 is SGHAT and CDR2 FQDESV (reference sequence). The CDR3 bases are TGTGCCAGCAGCCCCGGGACTAGTTGGGAGACCCAGTACTTC. Protein sequence: CASSPGTSWETQYF. Full variable domain (remainder filled in from reference TRBV11-1 and TRBJ2-5): EAEVAQSPRYKITEKSQAVAFWCDPISGHATLYWYRQILGQGPELLVQFQDESVVDDSQLPKDRFSAERLKGVDSTLKIQPAELGDSAMYLCASSPGTSWETQYFGPGTRLLVL.

This clone was seen only once. The chain has TRBV3-1 (or the pseudogene TRBV3-2) and TRBJ1-3; a possible D gene is TRBD1 (5 bases). Germline CDR1 reads LGHDT; CDR2 reads YNNKEL (reference sequence). Between the trimmed V and J ends, which lost 5 bases and 2 bases, there was a span of 10 bases. This CDR3 is 14 amino acids long. CDR3: CASSSVGAGNTIYF. The CDR3 DNA reads as TGTGCCAGCAGCTCTGTAGGGGCTGGAAACACCATATATTTT.

The chain recombines TRBV29-1 with TRBJ2-7, with a tentative D call TRBD1 (5 bases). V was pared by 7 bases and J by 4 bases, with 20 bases between. Per the germline V gene, CDR1 is SQVTM and CDR2 is ANQGSEA. The CDR3 sequence is 14 residues long. The CDR3 here is CSAAKVGQSYEQYF. The CDR3 bases are TGCAGCGCTGCCAAGGTGGGGCAGAGTTACGAGCAGTACTTC.

The genes are TRBV20-1 and TRBJ1-6; the D gene is possibly TRBD1 (5 bases). Germline CDR1 DFQATT, CDR2 SNEGSKA (reference sequence). The CDR3 is made up of 12 amino acids. V was shortened by 3 bases and J by 7 bases, with 7 bases between the two germline ends. The CDR3 is CSASSGNSPLHF. The CDR3 bases are TGCAGTGCTAGTTCAGGGAATTCACCCCTCCACTTT.

This clone turned up a few times. The V gene is TRBV2, the J gene TRBJ2-5; a possible D gene is TRBD2 (5 bases). Trimming pared 7 bases from V and 1 base from J, leaving 13 bases between. In germline, CDR1 is SNHLY, CDR2 FYNNEI. There are 14 residues in the CDR3. Here the CDR3 DNA reads TGTGCCAGCAATCGAGGAGGAACCCAAGAGACCCAGTACTTC. Protein sequence: CASNRGGTQETQYF.

The CDR3 coding sequence is TGTGCCAGCAGTTACGGACAGGGAGCCTATGGCTACACCTTC. Amino acid sequence: CASSYGQGAYGYTF. This chain connects TRBV6-5 to TRBJ1-2; 8 bases are shared with TRBD1. Per germline, CDR1 MNHEY and CDR2 SVGAGI. V dropped 2 bases and J dropped 4; count of bases not matched to a gene: 3. The CDR3 extends over 14 amino acids.

The V call is TRBV7-9, the J call TRBJ1-3; unclear D gene. CDR1 SEHNR and CDR2 FQNEAQ come from the germline V gene (reference sequence). Trimming removed 1 base at V and 3 bases at J, with 7 bases between. This CDR3 contains 14 residues. This chain's CDR3 is CASSLVSGGNTIYF. CDR3 nucleotide sequence: TGTGCCAGCAGCTTAGTGTCAGGTGGAAACACCATATATTTT.

There are a few counts of this clone. The chain joins TRBV7-3 to TRBJ2-7; tentative D call: TRBD1 (6 bases). The V gene lost 5 bases and the J gene lost 0 bases, with 11 bases spanning the gap. In germline, CDR1 is SGHTA, CDR2 FQGTGA. The CDR3 spans 14 residues. Written as DNA, the CDR3 is TGTGCCAGCAGCGCCCAAGGGGGCTCCTACGAGCAGTACTTC. Encoded protein: CASSAQGGSYEQYF.

V usage is TRBV11-2 and J usage is TRBJ1-2; TRBD1 might be the D (5 bases). Germline V gene data show CDR1 as SGHAT and CDR2 as FQNNGV. V was shortened by 2 bases and J by 7 bases, with 8 bases between the two germline ends. The CDR3 is 12 amino acids. CDR3 region: CASSLLGVGYTF. The CDR3 DNA sequence: TGTGCCAGCAGCTTATTAGGGGTTGGCTACACCTTC.